The 24 T cell receptor beta chains given below trace back to one sample, sequenced in a study of metastatic and nonmetastatic thyroid tumors. Until they underwent thyroid surgery, no patient had received any treatment. Via MiXCR, TCRdb re-called the PCR reads. Of some 19,000 clones listed, roughly a quarter are singletons. Sequenced sample: tumor tissue. These receptors came from a female donor with papillary thyroid cancer or a benign thyroid nodule (not recorded which). Some clones in this sample may be carry-over from other donors' samples.

This clone was seen more than once but under ten times. The junction shows a germline mismatch at one end, possibly a read error. The rearrangement links TRBV6-1 to TRBJ2-6; 7 bases fit TRBD1. In germline, CDR1 is MNHNS, CDR2 SASEGT. CDR3 length: 18 residues. CDR3 in amino acids: CARSGSGQQHYGANVLTF. The CDR3 bases are TGTGCCAGAAGTGGTTCGGGACAGCAGCACTATGGGGCCAACGTCCTGACTTTC.

There are many counts of this clone. The chain combines TRBV4-2 with TRBJ2-3; 9 positions agree with TRBD2. The CDR3 length is 16 residues. CDR1 LGHNA and CDR2 YNFKEQ come from the germline V gene. V was pared by 4 bases and J by 4 bases, with 9 bases of the junction left unmatched. CDR3 protein: CASSPVAGGPPDTQYF. CDR3 nucleotide sequence: TGTGCCAGCAGCCCCGTGGCGGGAGGGCCACCAGATACGCAGTATTTT.

This clone is termed medium-sized. The chain couples TRBV28 to TRBJ2-2; D may be TRBD1 (6 bases). Trimming took 4 bases from V and 6 from J, leaving 9 bases between them. The CDR3 runs 13 residues. CDR1 is MDHEN, CDR2 SYDVKM, per germline. CDR3 nucleotides: TGTGCCAGCAGTTCGTCAGGGGCCGGGGAGCTGTTTTTT. This sequence encodes CASSSSGAGELFF. The entire variable domain, with the rest obtained from reference TRBV28 and TRBJ2-2, is as follows: DVKVTQSSRYLVKRTGEKVFLECVQDMDHENMFWYRQDPGLGLRLIYFSYDVKMKEKGDIPEGYSVSREKKERFSLILESASTNQTSMYLCASSSSGAGELFFGEGSRLTVL.

This chain links TRBV7-2 with TRBJ2-1, with 8 bases lining up with TRBD2. The germline V gene has CDR1 SGHTA and CDR2 FQGNSA. Germline trimming cut 5 bases from V and 8 bases from J; bases unmatched to any gene: 8. The CDR3 totals 14 residues. CDR3 in amino acids: CASSPWTSSHEQFF. DNA of the CDR3: TGTGCCAGCAGCCCTTGGACTAGCAGCCATGAGCAGTTCTTC.

In its sample, this clone was seen many times. The chain uses TRBV18 and TRBJ2-7; D gene uncertain. There are 13 residues in the CDR3. Germline V gene data show CDR1 as KGHSH and CDR2 as LQKENI. Trimming took off 0 bases at V and 3 bases at J, with 6 bases between the two ends. CDR3 residues: CASSPPSSYEQYF. The CDR3 nucleotides read TGTGCCAGCTCACCACCTTCAAGCTACGAGCAGTACTTC.

This clone has ten or more counts. The chain links TRBV3-1 to TRBJ2-5; a weak D match, TRBD2 (6 bases). Per germline, CDR1 LGHDT and CDR2 YNNKEL (reference sequence). This CDR3 has 13 residues. V lost 5 bases, J lost 7 bases, and 14 bases lay in between. The CDR3: CASSSRGGGTQYF. In DNA form, the CDR3 reads TGTGCCAGCAGCTCACGGGGAGGCGGGACCCAGTACTTC.

Ten or more counts support this clone. A much larger clone is a single base away; this may be a read error. V gene TRBV6-5 combines with J gene TRBJ1-2; D perhaps matches TRBD1 (5 bases). The CDR3 sequence is 13 residues long. From germline, CDR1 is MNHEY and CDR2 SVGAGI. CDR3 in amino acids: CASSYSLQDGYTF. The DNA of the CDR3 is TGTGCCAGCAGTTACTCGTTACAGGATGGTTACACCTTC.

This clone was recorded a few times. Sequence at one end of the junction differs from germline and may be a read error. The chain combines TRBV6-2 or TRBV6-3 with TRBJ1-4; D may be TRBD1 (6 bases). CDR1 MNHEY and CDR2 SVGEGT come from the germline V gene. The CDR3 extends over 16 amino acids. The CDR3, as DNA: TGTGCCATCAGTCCCTCGATACAGGGACGTGATGAAAAACTGTTTTTT. Translating it yields CAISPSIQGRDEKLFF.

The count of this clone is one. An end of the junction differs from the germline gene, which may be a read error. This specimen includes other DNA sequences encoding the same CDR3. The V and J genes are TRBV7-3 and TRBJ2-3; perhaps TRBD2 as D (7 bases). This CDR3 comprises 15 residues. Germline V lookup: CDR1 SGHTA, CDR2 FQGTGA. DNA for the CDR3: TGTGCCAGCAGCTTGGGGGGGCGTTTGGCAGATACACAGTATTTT. Translating it yields CASSLGGRLADTQYF.

This clone was observed at least ten times. V usage is TRBV7-9 and J usage is TRBJ2-5, with D possibly being TRBD1 (5 bases). The CDR3 totals 16 residues. Germline loops: CDR1 SEHNR, CDR2 FQNEAQ (reference sequence). Trimming removed 7 bases at V and 2 bases at J, with 20 bases between. The CDR3 spells CASNTFLGAQQETQYF. The CDR3, as DNA: TGTGCCAGCAACACCTTCTTAGGGGCCCAACAAGAGACCCAGTACTTC.

This clone showed up just a few times. The genes are TRBV12-3 or TRBV12-4 and TRBJ2-5; D perhaps matches TRBD1 (6 bases). V lost 2 bases, J lost 5 bases, and 15 bases lay in between. The CDR3 covers 15 residues. CDR3 coding DNA: TGTGCCAGCAGTTTATCAGGGGAAAAGGGGGAGACCCAGTACTTC. Its translation: CASSLSGEKGETQYF.

There are many counts of this clone. V usage is TRBV15 and J usage is TRBJ2-2; D is undetermined. The CDR3 length is 13 residues. Germline V CDR1 and CDR2: LNHNV, YYDKDF (reference sequence). Trimming stripped 0 bases from V and 13 bases from J, with 12 bases between. The CDR3 region has the DNA TGTGCCACCAGCAGAGACCAGTCTCGTGGGCTGTTTTTT. It encodes CATSRDQSRGLFF.

The V gene is TRBV12-3 or TRBV12-4, the J gene TRBJ2-5, with D uncertain. V lost 2 bases and J lost 5, with 6 bases in between. The CDR3 length is 12 residues. CDR3 sequence (DNA): TGTGCCAGCAGTTTACGGCGCGAGACCCAGTACTTC. Its protein product is CASSLRRETQYF.

This rearrangement joins TRBV6-1 to TRBJ2-2; D is undetermined. V dropped 3 bases and J dropped 3 bases, with 8 bases sitting between them. This CDR3 comprises 14 residues. Germline V lookup: CDR1 MNHNS, CDR2 SASEGT. In nucleotides, the CDR3 is TGTGCCAGCAGTGAGGGGTTGGACACCGGGGAGCTGTTTTTT. It specifies CASSEGLDTGELFF.

The chain couples TRBV9 to TRBJ2-2, with D possibly being TRBD2 (6 bases). V lost 4 bases and J lost 0, with 19 bases in between. The CDR3 is 18 amino acids. Germline loops: CDR1 SGDLS, CDR2 YYNGEE. CDR3 sequence (DNA): TGTGCCAGCAGCCTCTCTCCCGGGACTCCCACGAACACCGGGGAGCTGTTTTTT. It encodes CASSLSPGTPTNTGELFF.

J is TRBJ2-5 and V is TRBV28; 7 positions match TRBD2. CDR1 is MDHEN, CDR2 SYDVKM, per germline. V was clipped by 7 bases and J by 5 bases; unmatched bases: 7. This CDR3 has 13 amino acids. For the CDR3, the DNA is TGTGCCAGCACCATGACTAGCTGGGAGACCCAGTACTTC. Its translation: CASTMTSWETQYF.

On this clone itself: A junction end diverges from the germline sequence, so it may reflect a read error. This chain uses TRBV15 with TRBJ2-7; TRBD2 matches at 7 bases. Germline CDR1 and CDR2: LNHNV and YYDKDF (reference sequence). The CDR3 contains 18 residues. CDR3 loop: CATSTSSLKESGTYEHYF. CDR3 bases: TGTGCCACCAGCACCTCTTCCCTCAAGGAAAGCGGGACTTACGAGCATTACTTC.

The sample holds many counts of this clone. The V call is TRBV7-9, the J call TRBJ2-7; tentatively, D is TRBD2 (7 bases). Per germline, CDR1 SEHNR and CDR2 FQNEAQ (reference sequence). This CDR3 contains 16 residues. The V end was cut by 3 bases, the J end by 7 bases, with 22 bases between. CDR3 region: CASSFGVGAPGREQYF. DNA of the CDR3: TGTGCCAGCAGCTTTGGCGTGGGGGCGCCCGGGAGGGAGCAGTACTTC. Full variable domain (outside the CDR3, taken from reference TRBV7-9 and TRBJ2-7): DTGVSQNPRHKITKRGQNVTFRCDPISEHNRLYWYRQTLGQGPEFLTYFQNEAQLEKSRLLSDRFSAERPKGSFSTLEIQRTEQGDSAMYLCASSFGVGAPGREQYFGPGTRLTVT.

This clone was picked up a small number of times. A much more abundant neighbour one base away suggests this may be a read error. The rearrangement links TRBV18 to TRBJ1-1; possible D gene TRBD1, 5 bases. Germline lookup yields CDR1 KGHSH and CDR2 LQKENI. CDR3 length: 15 residues. The CDR3 loop is CASSPQGRSNTEASF. The CDR3 coding sequence is TGTGCCAGCTCACCACAGGGACGGTCGAACACTGAAGCTTCCTTT.

In this sample, this clone turned up a few times. A read error is possible here, since a much larger clone lies one base away. The sample contains more than one DNA sequence encoding this CDR3. The chain is built from TRBV5-4 and TRBJ1-2; D gene ambiguous. Germline V gives CDR1 SGHNT, CDR2 YYREEE (reference sequence). The CDR3 runs to 15 residues. The CDR3 protein is CASSLHTAFGYGYTF. The CDR3 nucleotides are TGTGCCAGCAGCTTGCACACAGCCTTTGGCTATGGCTACACCTTT.

The gene calls are TRBV5-1 and TRBJ1-4; D gene uncertain. Trimming took off 4 bases at V and 7 bases at J, with 11 bases between the two ends. Germline loops: CDR1 SGHRS, CDR2 YFSETQ. The CDR3 runs 13 residues. CDR3 residues: CASSPGQTEKLFF. CDR3 DNA sequence: TGCGCCAGCAGCCCTGGGCAGACTGAAAAACTGTTTTTT.

Within the sample, this clone is medium-sized. The chain links TRBV27 to TRBJ2-5; D call uncertain. With 5 bases removed from V and 0 bases from J, the gap between germline ends came to 13 bases. From germline, CDR1 is MNHEY and CDR2 SMNVEV (reference sequence). The CDR3 is 15 amino acids. The CDR3 region has the DNA TGTGCCAGCAGTAGTCCAAGGGCCAACCAAGAGACCCAGTACTTC. It yields the protein CASSSPRANQETQYF.

The chain is built from TRBV20-1 and TRBJ2-7; 7 nucleotides agree with TRBD2. The CDR3 is 17 amino acids. The ends lost 3 bases at V and 2 bases at J; junction bases unmatched: 16. The V gene's germline CDR1 is DFQATT and CDR2 SNEGSKA (reference sequence). DNA of the CDR3: TGCAGTGCTAGGGTGGCGAAAAGCGGGATGCTGACCTACGAGCAGTACTTC. It is translated as CSARVAKSGMLTYEQYF.

In this sample, this clone turned up many times. This chain joins TRBV4-1 and TRBJ1-1, with a weak D call TRBD1 (5 bases). Germline V gene sequence: CDR1 MGHRA, CDR2 YSYEKL. Between the trimmed V and J ends, which lost 5 bases and 1 base, there was a span of 11 bases. The CDR3 consists of 14 residues. The CDR3 bases are TGCGCCAGCAGCGCCTATGGGGGGAACACTGAAGCTTTCTTT. Its translation is CASSAYGGNTEAFF.